These T cell receptor beta chains were read from a single sample in a study of blood T cell repertoires in COVID-19. Assay used: immunoSEQ multiplex PCR; TCRdb lists only in-frame clones, some missing. Of about 260,000 clones listed, around 84% are singletons. Input material: PBMCs or T cells enriched from blood (not recorded which). The receptors come from a man aged 30-40 years with acute COVID-19. The CDR3 runs from the conserved cysteine through the conserved F or W. Size is omitted from some rows. Given values are once, few, many or a class for expanded clones.

j_call v_call clone_size cdr3_aa
TRBJ1-1 TRBV7-3 . CASSRGQANTEAFF
TRBJ1-5 TRBV3-1/TRBV3-2 once CASSQDPTGGQPQHF
TRBJ2-6 TRBV19 . CASSIRGPGANVLTF
TRBJ2-5 TRBV28 . CASSPAGETQYF
TRBJ1-5 TRBV28 . CASSQSGTGHQPQHF
TRBJ1-1 TRBV27 . CASSTAYRDTEAFF
TRBJ1-2 TRBV5-1 . CASSLVQGSNYGYTF
TRBJ1-1 TRBV28 . CASSYTEAFF
TRBJ2-6 TRBV19 . CASSIVEGAGLWANVLTF
TRBJ2-3 TRBV6-2/TRBV6-3 . CASSLWTSGGSYTQYF